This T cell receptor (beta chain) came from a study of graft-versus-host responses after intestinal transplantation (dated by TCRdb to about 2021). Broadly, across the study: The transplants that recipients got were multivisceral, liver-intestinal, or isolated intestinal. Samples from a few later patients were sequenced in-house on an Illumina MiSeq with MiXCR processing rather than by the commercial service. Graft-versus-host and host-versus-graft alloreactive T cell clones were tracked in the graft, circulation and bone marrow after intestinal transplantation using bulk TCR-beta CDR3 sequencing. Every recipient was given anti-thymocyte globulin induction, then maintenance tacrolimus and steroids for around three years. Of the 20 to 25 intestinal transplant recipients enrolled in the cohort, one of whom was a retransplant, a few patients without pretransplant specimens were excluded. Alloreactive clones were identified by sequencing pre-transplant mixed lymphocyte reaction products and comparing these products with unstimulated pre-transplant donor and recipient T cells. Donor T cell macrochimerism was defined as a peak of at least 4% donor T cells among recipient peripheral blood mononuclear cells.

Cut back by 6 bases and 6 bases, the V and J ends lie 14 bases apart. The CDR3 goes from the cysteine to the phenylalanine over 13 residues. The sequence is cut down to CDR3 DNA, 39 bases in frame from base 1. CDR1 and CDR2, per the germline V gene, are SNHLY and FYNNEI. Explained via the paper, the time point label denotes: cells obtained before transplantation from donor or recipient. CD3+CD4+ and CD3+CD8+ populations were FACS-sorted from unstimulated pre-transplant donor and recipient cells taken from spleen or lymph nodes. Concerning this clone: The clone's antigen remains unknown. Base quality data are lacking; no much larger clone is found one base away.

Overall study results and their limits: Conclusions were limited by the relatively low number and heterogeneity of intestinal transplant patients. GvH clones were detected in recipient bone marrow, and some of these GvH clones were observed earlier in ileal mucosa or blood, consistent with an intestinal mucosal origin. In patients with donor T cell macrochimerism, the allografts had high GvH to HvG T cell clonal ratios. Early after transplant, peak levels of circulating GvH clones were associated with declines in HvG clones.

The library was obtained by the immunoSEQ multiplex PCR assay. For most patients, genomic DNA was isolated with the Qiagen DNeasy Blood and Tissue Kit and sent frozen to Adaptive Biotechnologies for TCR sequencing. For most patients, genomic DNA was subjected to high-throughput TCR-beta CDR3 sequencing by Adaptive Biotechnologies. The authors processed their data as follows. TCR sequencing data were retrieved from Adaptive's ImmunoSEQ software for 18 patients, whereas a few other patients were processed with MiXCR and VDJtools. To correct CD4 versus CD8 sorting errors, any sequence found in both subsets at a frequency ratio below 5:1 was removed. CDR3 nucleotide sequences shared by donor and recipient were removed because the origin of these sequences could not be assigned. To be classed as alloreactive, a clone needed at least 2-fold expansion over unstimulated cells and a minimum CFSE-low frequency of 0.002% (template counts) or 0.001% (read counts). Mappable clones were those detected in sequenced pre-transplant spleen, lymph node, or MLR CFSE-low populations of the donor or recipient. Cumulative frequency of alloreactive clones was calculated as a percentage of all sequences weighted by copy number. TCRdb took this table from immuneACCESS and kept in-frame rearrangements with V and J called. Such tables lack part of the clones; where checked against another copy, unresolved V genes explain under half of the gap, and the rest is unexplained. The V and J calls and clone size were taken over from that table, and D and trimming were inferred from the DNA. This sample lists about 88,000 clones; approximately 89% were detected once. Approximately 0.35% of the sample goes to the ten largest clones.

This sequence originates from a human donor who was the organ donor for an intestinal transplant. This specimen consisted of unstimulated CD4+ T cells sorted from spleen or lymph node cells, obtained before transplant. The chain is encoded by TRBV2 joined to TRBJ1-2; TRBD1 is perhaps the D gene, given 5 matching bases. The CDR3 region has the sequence CASSVREGDGYTF. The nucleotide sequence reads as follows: TGTGCCAGCAGCGTCAGGGAGGGCGATGGCTACACCTTC.